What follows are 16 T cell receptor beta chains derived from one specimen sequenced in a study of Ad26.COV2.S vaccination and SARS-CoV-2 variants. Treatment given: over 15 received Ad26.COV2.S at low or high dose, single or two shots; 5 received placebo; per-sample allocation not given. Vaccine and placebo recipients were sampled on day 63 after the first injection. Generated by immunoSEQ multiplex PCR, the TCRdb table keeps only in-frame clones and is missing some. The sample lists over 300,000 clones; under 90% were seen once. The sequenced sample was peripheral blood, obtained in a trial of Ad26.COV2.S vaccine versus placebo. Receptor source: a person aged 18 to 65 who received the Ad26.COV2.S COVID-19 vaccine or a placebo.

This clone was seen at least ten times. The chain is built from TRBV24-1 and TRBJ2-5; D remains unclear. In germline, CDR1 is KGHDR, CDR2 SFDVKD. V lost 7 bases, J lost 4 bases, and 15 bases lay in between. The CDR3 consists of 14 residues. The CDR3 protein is CATRAQVGRETQYF. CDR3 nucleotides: TGTGCCACCAGAGCCCAGGTAGGTAGAGAGACCCAGTACTTC.

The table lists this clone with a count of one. The CDR3 region is CASSLMGGPNSPLHF. The CDR3 region has the DNA TGTGCCAGCAGCTTGATGGGGGGACCTAATTCACCCCTCCACTTT. The chain has TRBV5-4 and TRBJ1-6, with a tentative D call TRBD1 (5 bases). The CDR3 loop spans 15 amino acids. The V and J ends lost 1 base and 6 bases respectively, with 11 bases between them. CDR1 and CDR2 (germline): SGHNT, YYREEE (reference sequence).

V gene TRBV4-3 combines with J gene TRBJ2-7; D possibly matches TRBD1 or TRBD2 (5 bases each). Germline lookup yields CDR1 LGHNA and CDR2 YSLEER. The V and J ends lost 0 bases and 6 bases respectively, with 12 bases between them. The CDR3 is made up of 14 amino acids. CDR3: CASSQEGPLGEQYF. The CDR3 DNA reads TGCGCCAGCAGCCAAGAGGGACCCCTGGGCGAGCAGTACTTC.

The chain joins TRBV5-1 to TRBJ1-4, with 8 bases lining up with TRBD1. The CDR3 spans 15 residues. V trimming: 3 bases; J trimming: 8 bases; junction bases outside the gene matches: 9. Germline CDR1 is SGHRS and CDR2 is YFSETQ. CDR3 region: CASSSSTGAGEKLFF. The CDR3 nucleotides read TGCGCCAGCAGCTCGTCGACAGGGGCTGGGGAAAAACTGTTTTTT. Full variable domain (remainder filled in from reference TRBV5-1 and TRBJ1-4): KAGVTQTPRYLIKTRGQQVTLSCSPISGHRSVSWYQQTPGQGLQFLFEYFSETQRNKGNFPGRFSGRQFSNSRSEMNVSTLELGDSALYLCASSSSTGAGEKLFFGSGTQLSVL.

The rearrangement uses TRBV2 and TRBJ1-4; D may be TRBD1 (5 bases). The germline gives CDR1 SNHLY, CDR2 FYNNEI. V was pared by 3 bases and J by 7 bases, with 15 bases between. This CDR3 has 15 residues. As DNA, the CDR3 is TGTGCCAGCAGTGAGTTCGGGGCACTCAGTGAAAAACTGTTTTTT. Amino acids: CASSEFGALSEKLFF.

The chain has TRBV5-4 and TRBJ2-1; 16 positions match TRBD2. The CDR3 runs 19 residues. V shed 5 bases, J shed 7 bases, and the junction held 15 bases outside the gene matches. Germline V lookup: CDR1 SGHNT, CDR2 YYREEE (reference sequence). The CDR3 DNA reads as TGTGCCAGCAGTCCGGGACTAGCGGGAGGGCCGGGTCGACAGAATGAGCAGTTCTTC. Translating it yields CASSPGLAGGPGRQNEQFF. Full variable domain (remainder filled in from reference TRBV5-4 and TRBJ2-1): ETGVTQSPTHLIKTRGQQVTLRCSSQSGHNTVSWYQQALGQGPQFIFQYYREEENGRGNFPPRFSGLQFPNYSSELNVNALELDDSALYLCASSPGLAGGPGRQNEQFFGPGTRLTVL.

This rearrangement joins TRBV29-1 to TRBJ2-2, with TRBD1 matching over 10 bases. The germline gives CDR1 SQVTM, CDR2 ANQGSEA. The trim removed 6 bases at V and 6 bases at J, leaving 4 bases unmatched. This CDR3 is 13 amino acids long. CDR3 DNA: TGCAGCGTGACCGGGACAGGGGCCGGGGAGCTGTTTTTT. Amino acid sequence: CSVTGTGAGELFF.

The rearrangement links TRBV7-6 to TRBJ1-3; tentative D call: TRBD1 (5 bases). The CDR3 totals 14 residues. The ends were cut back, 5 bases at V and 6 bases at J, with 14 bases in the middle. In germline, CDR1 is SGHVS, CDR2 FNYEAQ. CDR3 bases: TGTGCCAGCAGCGAAGCCGGGGGATTAAACACCATATATTTT. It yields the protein CASSEAGGLNTIYF.

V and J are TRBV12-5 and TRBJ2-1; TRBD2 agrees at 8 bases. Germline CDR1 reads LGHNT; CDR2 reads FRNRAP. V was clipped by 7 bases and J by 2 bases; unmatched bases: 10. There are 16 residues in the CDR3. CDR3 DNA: TGTGCTAGTGCCCCACGGGGGGGGATAGCCTACAATGAGCAGTTCTTC. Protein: CASAPRGGIAYNEQFF.

The CDR3 bases are TGTGCCAGCTCACCATACACAGACACCGGGGAGCTGTTTTTT. It codes for CASSPYTDTGELFF. V and J are TRBV18 and TRBJ2-2, with no clear D. V was clipped by 2 bases and J by 3 bases, with 7 bases between them. CDR3 length equals 14 residues. Germline CDR1 and CDR2: KGHSH and LQKENI.

The CDR3 region is CASSPSGLAGVFNEQYF. The CDR3 DNA follows: TGTGCCAGCAGCCCATCCGGACTAGCGGGAGTTTTCAACGAGCAGTACTTC. J is TRBJ2-7 and V is TRBV14, with 13 nucleotides matching TRBD2. V was pared by 4 bases and J by 5 bases, with 11 bases of the junction left unmatched. Germline CDR1 SGHDN, CDR2 FVKESK. This CDR3 is built from 17 residues.

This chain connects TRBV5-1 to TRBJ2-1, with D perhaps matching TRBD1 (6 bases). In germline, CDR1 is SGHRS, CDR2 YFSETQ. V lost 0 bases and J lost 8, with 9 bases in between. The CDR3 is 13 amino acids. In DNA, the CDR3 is TGCGCCAGCAGCTTGGACAGGGTCGATGAGCAGTTCTTC. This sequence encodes CASSLDRVDEQFF. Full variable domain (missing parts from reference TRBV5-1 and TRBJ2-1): KAGVTQTPRYLIKTRGQQVTLSCSPISGHRSVSWYQQTPGQGLQFLFEYFSETQRNKGNFPGRFSGRQFSNSRSEMNVSTLELGDSALYLCASSLDRVDEQFFGPGTRLTVL.

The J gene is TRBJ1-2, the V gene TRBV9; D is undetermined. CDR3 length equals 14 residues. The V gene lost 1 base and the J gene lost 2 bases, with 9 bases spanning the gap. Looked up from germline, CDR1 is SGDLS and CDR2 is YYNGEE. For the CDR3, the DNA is TGTGCCAGCAGCGTATCGGCAGACAACTATGGCTACACCTTC. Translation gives CASSVSADNYGYTF.

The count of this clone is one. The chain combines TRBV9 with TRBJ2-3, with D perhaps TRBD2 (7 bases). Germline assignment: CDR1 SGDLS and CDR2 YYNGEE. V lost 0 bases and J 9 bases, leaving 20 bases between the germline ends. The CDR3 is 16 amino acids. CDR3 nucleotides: TGTGCCAGCAGCGTAGCTGGACTAGGGGGAAGGACGACGCAGTATTTT. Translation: CASSVAGLGGRTTQYF.

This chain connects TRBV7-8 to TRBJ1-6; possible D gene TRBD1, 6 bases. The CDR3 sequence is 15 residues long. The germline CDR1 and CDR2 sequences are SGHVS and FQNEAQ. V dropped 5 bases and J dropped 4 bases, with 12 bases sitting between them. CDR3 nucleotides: TGTGCCAGCAGCATTATGACAGGTTATAATTCACCCCTCCACTTT. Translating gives CASSIMTGYNSPLHF.

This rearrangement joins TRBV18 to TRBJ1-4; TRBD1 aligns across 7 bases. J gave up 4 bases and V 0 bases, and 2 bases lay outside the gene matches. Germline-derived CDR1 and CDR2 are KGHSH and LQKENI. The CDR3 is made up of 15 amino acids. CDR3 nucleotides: TGTGCCAGCTCACCACCGGGACAGCGTAATGAAAAACTGTTTTTT. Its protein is CASSPPGQRNEKLFF.